A single sample is the source of the 8 T cell receptor beta chains below, sequenced in a study of blood T cell repertoires in COVID-19. Assay: immunoSEQ multiplex PCR; the TCRdb copy retains only in-frame clones and omits some. The table records approximately 240,000 clones, approximately 84% of them present only once. The specimen was peripheral blood. Source of these receptors: a man aged 50-60 years who had recovered from COVID-19.

This chain uses TRBV4-2 with TRBJ2-7; D possibly corresponds to TRBD1 (6 bases). The germline V gene encodes CDR1 LGHNA and CDR2 YNFKEQ. The CDR3 sequence is 14 residues long. The germline V and J ends were trimmed by 1 base and 4 bases, with 11 bases remaining between them. CDR3 DNA sequence: TGTGCCAGCAGCCAAGGGACCGGGACATACGAGCAGTACTTC. It yields the protein CASSQGTGTYEQYF.

V and J are TRBV27 and TRBJ1-5; no clear D. Looked up from germline, CDR1 is MNHEY and CDR2 is SMNVEV (reference sequence). The CDR3 sequence is 13 residues long. Trimming left V 2 bases short and J 3 bases short, with 5 bases between. The CDR3 protein is CASSLTTNQPQHF. CDR3 DNA: TGTGCCAGCAGTTTAACAACCAATCAGCCCCAGCATTTT.

The CDR3 nucleotides are TGTGCCAGCAGTGAAGAGACATCCACAACTAATGAAAAACTGTTTTTT. Protein sequence: CASSEETSTTNEKLFF. The chain combines TRBV6-1 with TRBJ1-4; D ambiguous. CDR3 size: 16 residues. Trimming removed 1 base at V and 0 bases at J, with 9 bases between. Germline CDR1 and CDR2: MNHNS and SASEGT.

V is TRBV18 and J is TRBJ2-2; tentatively, D is TRBD1 (5 bases). The germline V gene has CDR1 KGHSH and CDR2 LQKENI. The CDR3 totals 11 residues. The ends were cut back, 2 bases at V and 11 bases at J, with 6 bases in the middle. The CDR3 region has the DNA TGTGCCAGCTCACCAAGGGGTGAGCTGTTTTTT. Protein: CASSPRGELFF.

This clone was detected only a few times. The V call is TRBV11-2, the J call TRBJ1-6; D gene unclear. Looked up from germline, CDR1 is SGHAT and CDR2 is FQNNGV. CDR3 length: 17 amino acids. The V end was cut by 6 bases, the J end by 1 base, with 16 bases between. The CDR3 reads CASSYRHSPSYNSPLHF. In DNA, the CDR3 is TGTGCCAGCAGTTATAGACATTCTCCGTCCTATAATTCACCCCTCCACTTT.

The chain uses TRBV19 and TRBJ2-1; 9 nucleotides line up with TRBD1. This CDR3 spans 15 amino acids. Unmatched junction bases numbered 9, after V lost 6 bases and J lost 6 bases. The germline gives CDR1 LNHDA, CDR2 SQIVND (reference sequence). CDR3 coding DNA: TGTGCCAGTAGCCGCGACAGGGGGTTTGGCAATGAGCAGTTCTTC. Its translation: CASSRDRGFGNEQFF.

The genes are TRBV18 and TRBJ2-7; D may be TRBD1 (6 bases). Trimming took off 3 bases at V and 6 bases at J, with 18 bases between the two ends. Germline assignment: CDR1 KGHSH and CDR2 LQKENI. The CDR3 covers 15 residues. The CDR3 bases are TGTGCCAGCTCACCGGGACCCAAAACAGGGTGCGAGCAGTACTTC. It is translated as CASSPGPKTGCEQYF. The full variable domain, rest sourced from reference TRBV18 and TRBJ2-7, is NAGVMQNPRHLVRRRGQEARLRCSPMKGHSHVYWYRQLPEEGLKFMVYLQKENIIDESGMPKERFSAEFPKEGPSILRIQQVVRGDSAAYFCASSPGPKTGCEQYFGPGTRLTVT.

The chain has TRBV5-1 and TRBJ2-1, with 15 bases lining up with TRBD2. The V gene's germline CDR1 is SGHRS and CDR2 YFSETQ. CDR3 size: 14 residues. The V and J ends lost 6 bases and 15 bases, in that order; junction bases with no gene match: 10. CDR3 loop: CASTPGTSGRMGFF. The CDR3, as DNA: TGCGCCAGCACGCCCGGGACTAGCGGGAGGATGGGGTTCTTC.